This TCR beta chain was profiled in a study of T cell responses to AZD1222 COVID-19 vaccine. The wider study: Second doses at about 4 or about 12 weeks were pooled. Study results and limitations: Sampled repertoires all dated from after the peak T cell response. Donors, mostly white British, included more females; clonal diversity was possibly underestimated.

The CDR3 length is 15 residues. The V gene end was trimmed by 4 bases and the J gene end by 3 bases; junction bases not matched to a gene: 4. From germline, CDR1 is LGHDT and CDR2 YNNKEL (reference sequence). This clone appeared once. As yet, its antigen is unknown. Repertoires were generated with immunoSEQ multiplex PCR, while TCRdb's copy carries only in-frame clones and drops some. Of 150,000 or so clones listed, 85% to 95% are singletons. This receptor was identified in an adult in good health. The chain has TRBV3-1 (or the pseudogene TRBV3-2) and TRBJ1-1; 11 nucleotides line up with TRBD1. The source was peripheral blood, collected on day 0 of AZD1222 vaccination. The CDR3 nucleotides read TGTGCCAGCAGCCCAGGGACAGGGGGGGACACTGAAGCTTTCTTT. Its translation is CASSPGTGGDTEAFF.